Listed below are T cell receptor beta chains from one sample, sequenced in a study of blood T cell repertoires in COVID-19. The assay was immunoSEQ multiplex PCR, and TCRdb's table has in-frame clones only and misses some. The repertoire consists of 100,000 to 150,000 clones, with roughly 88% occurring once and the leading ten covering roughly 1.2%. Sequences were obtained from peripheral blood. These receptors were collected from an elderly woman with acute or convalescent COVID-19. CDR3s include the opening cysteine and the closing phenylalanine or tryptophan. The order of the fields is clone size, D gene, V gene, J gene, CDR3 DNA, CDR3 protein. D genes are given only for firm matches. A clone size is listed for some rows: how often the clone was seen (once, few, many), or a class if it is expanded.

>-|TRBD2|TRBV7-3|TRBJ2-2
TGTGCCAGCAGCCCGACTAGCGGTTACACCGGGGAGCTGTTTTTT
CASSPTSGYTGELFF
>-|-|TRBV11-1|TRBJ1-1
TGTGCCAGCAGCTTAAGTTCAGGGAGGGGTGAAGCTTTCTTT
CASSLSSGRGEAFF
>-|-|TRBV7-8|TRBJ2-1
TGTGCCAGCAGCCCGTCACCGGGGGCCTACAATGAGCAGTTCTTC
CASSPSPGAYNEQFF
>-|-|TRBV4-2|TRBJ1-2
TGTGCCAGCAGCCAAGAAATGTCCGGGGGAAAGATCTATGGCTACACCTTC
CASSQEMSGGKIYGYTF
>-|TRBD1|TRBV2|TRBJ1-5
TGTGCCAGCGGAAGGGACAGGGGGCTAAATCAGCCCCAGCATTTT
CASGRDRGLNQPQHF
>-|-|TRBV9|TRBJ2-2
TGTGCCAGCAGCTTATCGTCAGGGACCGGGGAGCTGTTTTTT
CASSLSSGTGELFF
>-|TRBD2|TRBV7-9|TRBJ2-1
TGTGCCAGCAGCTTCCCAAGCGGGGGCTCCTACAATGAGCAGTTCTTC
CASSFPSGGSYNEQFF
>-|-|TRBV2|TRBJ2-1
TGTGCCAGCAGCCTCGACAATGAGCAGTTCTTC
CASSLDNEQFF
>few|TRBD2|TRBV5-1|TRBJ2-7
TGCGCCAGCAGCTTGTCCGGGAGGGAAAGCGAGCAGTACTTC
CASSLSGRESEQYF
>few|-|TRBV5-8|TRBJ2-3
TGTGCCAGCAGCTTTGGTGTTAGAACAGATACGCAGTATTTT
CASSFGVRTDTQYF